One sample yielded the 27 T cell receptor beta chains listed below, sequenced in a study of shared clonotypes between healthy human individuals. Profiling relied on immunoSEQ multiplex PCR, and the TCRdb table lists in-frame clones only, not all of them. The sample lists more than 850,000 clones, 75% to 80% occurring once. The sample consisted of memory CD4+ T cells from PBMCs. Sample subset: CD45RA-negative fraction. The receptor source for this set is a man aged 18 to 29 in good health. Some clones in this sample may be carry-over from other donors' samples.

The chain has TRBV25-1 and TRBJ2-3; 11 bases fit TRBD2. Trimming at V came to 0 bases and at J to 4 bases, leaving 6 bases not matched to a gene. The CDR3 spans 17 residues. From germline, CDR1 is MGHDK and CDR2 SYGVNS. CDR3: CASSEYRVAGGSDTQYF. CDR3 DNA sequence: TGTGCCAGCAGTGAATATAGGGTAGCGGGAGGGTCAGATACGCAGTATTTT.

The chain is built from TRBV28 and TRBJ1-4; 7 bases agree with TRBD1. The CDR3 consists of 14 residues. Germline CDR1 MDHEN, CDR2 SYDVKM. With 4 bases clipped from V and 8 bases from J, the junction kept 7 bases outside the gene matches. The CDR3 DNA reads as TGTGCCAGCAGTTGGCAGGGGGTTCGGGAAAAACTGTTTTTT. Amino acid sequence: CASSWQGVREKLFF.

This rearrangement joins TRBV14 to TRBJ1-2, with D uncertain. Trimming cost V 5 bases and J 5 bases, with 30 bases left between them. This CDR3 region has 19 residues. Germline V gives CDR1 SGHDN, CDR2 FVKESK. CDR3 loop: CASSDRRITRLSSSYGYTF. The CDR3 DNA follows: TGTGCCAGCAGCGATCGTAGAATAACAAGGCTATCATCGTCATATGGCTACACCTTC.

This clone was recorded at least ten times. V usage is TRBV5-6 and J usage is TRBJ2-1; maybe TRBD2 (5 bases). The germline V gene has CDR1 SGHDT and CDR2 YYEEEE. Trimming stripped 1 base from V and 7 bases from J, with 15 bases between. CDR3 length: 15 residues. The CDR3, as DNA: TGTGCCAGCAGCTTGTTGGACTCCCCCTGGAATGAGCAGTTCTTC. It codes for CASSLLDSPWNEQFF.

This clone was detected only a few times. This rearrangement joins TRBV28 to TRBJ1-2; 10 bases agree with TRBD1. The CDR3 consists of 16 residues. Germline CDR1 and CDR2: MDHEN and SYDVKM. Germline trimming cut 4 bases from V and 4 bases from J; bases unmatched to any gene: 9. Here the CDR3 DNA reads TGTGCCAGCAGTTCCCCGACAGGGGGCGCGATCTATGGCTACACCTTC. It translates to CASSSPTGGAIYGYTF.

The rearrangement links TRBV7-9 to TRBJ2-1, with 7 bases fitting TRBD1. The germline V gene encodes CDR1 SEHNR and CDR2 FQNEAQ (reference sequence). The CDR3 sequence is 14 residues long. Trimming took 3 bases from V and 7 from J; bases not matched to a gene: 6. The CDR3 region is CASSLTGLGNEQFF. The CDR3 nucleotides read TGTGCCAGCAGCTTGACAGGGTTGGGGAATGAGCAGTTCTTC.

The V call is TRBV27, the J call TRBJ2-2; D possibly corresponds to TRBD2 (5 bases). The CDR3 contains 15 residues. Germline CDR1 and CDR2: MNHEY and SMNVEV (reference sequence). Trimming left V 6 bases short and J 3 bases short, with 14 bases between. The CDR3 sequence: CASRLVGGYTGELFF. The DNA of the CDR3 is TGTGCCAGCAGATTGGTGGGCGGGTACACCGGGGAGCTGTTTTTT.

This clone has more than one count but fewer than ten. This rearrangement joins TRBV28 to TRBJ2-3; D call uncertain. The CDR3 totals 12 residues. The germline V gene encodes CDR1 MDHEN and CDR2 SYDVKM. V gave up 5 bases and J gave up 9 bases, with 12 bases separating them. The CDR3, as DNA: TGTGCCAGCAGTCGTCCTGAGGCCACGCAGTATTTT. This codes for CASSRPEATQYF.

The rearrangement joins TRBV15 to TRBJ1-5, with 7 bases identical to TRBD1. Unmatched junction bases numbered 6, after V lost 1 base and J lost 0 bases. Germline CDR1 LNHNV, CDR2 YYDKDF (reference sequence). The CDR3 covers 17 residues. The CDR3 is CATSRGLTGDSNQPQHF. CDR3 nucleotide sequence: TGTGCCACCAGCAGAGGCCTCACAGGGGATAGCAATCAGCCCCAGCATTTT. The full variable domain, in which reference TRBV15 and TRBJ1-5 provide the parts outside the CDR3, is DAMVIQNPRYQVTQFGKPVTLSCSQTLNHNVMYWYQQKSSQAPKLLFHYYDKDFNNEADTPDNFQSRRPNTSFCFLDIRSPGLGDTAMYLCATSRGLTGDSNQPQHFGDGTRLSIL.

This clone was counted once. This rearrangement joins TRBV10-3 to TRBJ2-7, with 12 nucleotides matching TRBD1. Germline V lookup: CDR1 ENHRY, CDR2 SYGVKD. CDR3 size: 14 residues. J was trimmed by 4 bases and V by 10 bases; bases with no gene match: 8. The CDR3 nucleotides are TGTGCCACCCGGTCGGGACAGGGGGCATACGAGCAGTACTTC. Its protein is CATRSGQGAYEQYF.

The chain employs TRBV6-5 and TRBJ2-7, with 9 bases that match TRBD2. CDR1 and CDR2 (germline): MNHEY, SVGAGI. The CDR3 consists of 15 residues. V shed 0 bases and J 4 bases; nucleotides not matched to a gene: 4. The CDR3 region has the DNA TGTGCCAGCAGTTACTCGGCAGCGGGAGGTTACGAGCAGTACTTC. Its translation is CASSYSAAGGYEQYF.

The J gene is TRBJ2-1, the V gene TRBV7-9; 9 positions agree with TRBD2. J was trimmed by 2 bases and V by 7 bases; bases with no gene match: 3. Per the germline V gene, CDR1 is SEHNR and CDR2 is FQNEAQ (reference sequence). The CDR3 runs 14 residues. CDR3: CASKAGGAYNEQFF. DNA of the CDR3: TGTGCCAGCAAGGCGGGAGGGGCCTACAATGAGCAGTTCTTC.

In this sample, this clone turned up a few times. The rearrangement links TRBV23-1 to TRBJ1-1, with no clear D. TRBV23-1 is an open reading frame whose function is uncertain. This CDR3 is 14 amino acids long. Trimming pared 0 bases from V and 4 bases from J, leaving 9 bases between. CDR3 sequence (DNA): TGCGCCAGCAGTCAATCAGGGAGAGCCACTGAAGCTTTCTTT. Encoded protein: CASSQSGRATEAFF.

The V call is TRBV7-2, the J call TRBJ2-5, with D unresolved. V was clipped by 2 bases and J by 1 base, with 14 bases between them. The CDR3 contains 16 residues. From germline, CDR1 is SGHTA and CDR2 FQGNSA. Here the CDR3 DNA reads TGTGCCAGCAGCTTATTGGGGTTGGGTTCCCAAGAGACCCAGTACTTC. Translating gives CASSLLGLGSQETQYF.

As DNA, the CDR3 is TGCGCCAGCAGCTCGGCGGGGGGCTTTAATGAAAAACTGTTTTTT. Amino acids: CASSSAGGFNEKLFF. This rearrangement joins TRBV5-1 to TRBJ1-4; D is perhaps TRBD1 (6 bases). The CDR3 loop spans 15 amino acids. Trimming shortened V by 3 bases and J by 4 bases, and 13 bases separated the two germline ends. Germline CDR1 is SGHRS and CDR2 is YFSETQ.

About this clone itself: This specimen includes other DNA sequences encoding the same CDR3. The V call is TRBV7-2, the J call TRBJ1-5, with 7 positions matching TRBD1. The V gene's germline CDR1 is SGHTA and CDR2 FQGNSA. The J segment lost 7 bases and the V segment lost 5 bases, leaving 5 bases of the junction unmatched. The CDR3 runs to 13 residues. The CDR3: CASSRKQGQPQHF. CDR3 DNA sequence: TGTGCCAGCAGCCGTAAACAGGGGCAGCCCCAGCATTTT.

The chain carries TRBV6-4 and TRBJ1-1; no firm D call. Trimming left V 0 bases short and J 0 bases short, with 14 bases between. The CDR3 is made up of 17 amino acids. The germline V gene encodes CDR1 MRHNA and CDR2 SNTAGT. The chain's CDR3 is CASSDSRQRNMNTEAFF. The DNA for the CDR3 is TGTGCCAGCAGTGACTCGAGGCAGAGAAACATGAACACTGAAGCTTTCTTT.

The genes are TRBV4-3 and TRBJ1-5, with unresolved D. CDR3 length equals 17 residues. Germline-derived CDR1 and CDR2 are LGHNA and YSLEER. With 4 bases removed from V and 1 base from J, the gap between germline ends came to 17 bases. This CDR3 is CASSLDLHGRSNQPQHF. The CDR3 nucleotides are TGCGCCAGCAGCCTCGATCTCCACGGGAGGAGCAATCAGCCCCAGCATTTT.

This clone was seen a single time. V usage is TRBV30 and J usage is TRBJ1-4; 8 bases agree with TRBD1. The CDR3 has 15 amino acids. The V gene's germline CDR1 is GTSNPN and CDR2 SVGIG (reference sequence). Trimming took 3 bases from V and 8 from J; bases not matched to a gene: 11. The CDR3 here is CAWRAPGQATEKLFF. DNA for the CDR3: TGTGCCTGGAGAGCTCCGGGACAGGCGACCGAAAAACTGTTTTTT.

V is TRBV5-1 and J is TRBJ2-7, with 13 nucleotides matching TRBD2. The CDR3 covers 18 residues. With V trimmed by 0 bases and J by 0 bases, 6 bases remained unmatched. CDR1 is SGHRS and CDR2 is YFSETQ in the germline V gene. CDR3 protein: CASSLGGLAGVSSYEQYF. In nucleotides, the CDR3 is TGCGCCAGCAGCTTGGGTGGACTAGCGGGAGTGAGCTCCTACGAGCAGTACTTC.

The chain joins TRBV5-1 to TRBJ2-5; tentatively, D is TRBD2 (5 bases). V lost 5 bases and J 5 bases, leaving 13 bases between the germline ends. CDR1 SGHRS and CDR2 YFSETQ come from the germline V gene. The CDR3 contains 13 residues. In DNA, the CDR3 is TGCGCCAGCAGGGAGAGGGTCCAGGAGACCCAGTACTTC. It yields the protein CASRERVQETQYF.

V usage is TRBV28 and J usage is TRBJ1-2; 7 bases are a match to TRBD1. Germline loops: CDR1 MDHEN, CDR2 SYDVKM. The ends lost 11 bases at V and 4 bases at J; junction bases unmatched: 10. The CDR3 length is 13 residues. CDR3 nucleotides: TGTGCCTGCGAGGACAGGACGTTCTATGGCTACACCTTC. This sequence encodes CACEDRTFYGYTF.

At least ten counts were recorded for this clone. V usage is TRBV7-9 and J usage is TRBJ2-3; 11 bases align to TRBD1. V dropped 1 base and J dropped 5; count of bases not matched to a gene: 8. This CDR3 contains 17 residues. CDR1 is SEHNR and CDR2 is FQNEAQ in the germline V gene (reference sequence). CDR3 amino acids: CASSLGLDRGRRDTQYF. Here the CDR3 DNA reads TGTGCCAGCAGCTTAGGATTGGACAGGGGGCGTCGAGATACGCAGTATTTT.

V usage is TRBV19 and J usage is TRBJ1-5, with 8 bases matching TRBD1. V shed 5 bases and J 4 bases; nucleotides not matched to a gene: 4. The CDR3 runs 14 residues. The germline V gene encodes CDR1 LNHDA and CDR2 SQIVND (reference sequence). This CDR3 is CASSPDRGNQPQHF. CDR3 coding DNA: TGTGCCAGTAGTCCAGACAGGGGAAATCAGCCCCAGCATTTT. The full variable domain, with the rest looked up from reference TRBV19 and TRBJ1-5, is DGGITQSPKYLFRKEGQNVTLSCEQNLNHDAMYWYRQDPGQGLRLIYYSQIVNDFQKGDIAEGYSVSREKKESFPLTVTSAQKNPTAFYLCASSPDRGNQPQHFGDGTRLSIL.

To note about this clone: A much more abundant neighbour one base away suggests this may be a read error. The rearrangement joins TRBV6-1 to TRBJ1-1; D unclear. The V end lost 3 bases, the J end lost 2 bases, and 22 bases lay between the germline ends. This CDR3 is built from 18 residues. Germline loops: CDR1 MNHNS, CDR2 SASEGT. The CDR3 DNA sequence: TGTGCCAGCAGTGACCCCGATCCATCTTGGGGAATAAACACTGAAGCTTTCTTT. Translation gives CASSDPDPSWGINTEAFF.

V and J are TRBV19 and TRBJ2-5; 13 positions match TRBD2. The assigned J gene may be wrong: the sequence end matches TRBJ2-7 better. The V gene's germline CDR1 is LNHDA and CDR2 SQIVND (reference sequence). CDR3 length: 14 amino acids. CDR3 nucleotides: TGTGCCAGTAGTAGGACTAGCGGGAGTGGCGAGCAGTACTTC. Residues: CASSRTSGSGEQYF.

CDR3 bases: TGTGCCAGCAGTTCCCCGGCGGGCGGGAACACTGAAGCTTTCTTT. This codes for CASSSPAGGNTEAFF. This chain links TRBV7-8 with TRBJ1-1; D is unclear. The CDR3 length is 15 residues. From germline, CDR1 is SGHVS and CDR2 FQNEAQ. The V end lost 6 bases, the J end lost 1 base, and 15 bases lay between the germline ends.